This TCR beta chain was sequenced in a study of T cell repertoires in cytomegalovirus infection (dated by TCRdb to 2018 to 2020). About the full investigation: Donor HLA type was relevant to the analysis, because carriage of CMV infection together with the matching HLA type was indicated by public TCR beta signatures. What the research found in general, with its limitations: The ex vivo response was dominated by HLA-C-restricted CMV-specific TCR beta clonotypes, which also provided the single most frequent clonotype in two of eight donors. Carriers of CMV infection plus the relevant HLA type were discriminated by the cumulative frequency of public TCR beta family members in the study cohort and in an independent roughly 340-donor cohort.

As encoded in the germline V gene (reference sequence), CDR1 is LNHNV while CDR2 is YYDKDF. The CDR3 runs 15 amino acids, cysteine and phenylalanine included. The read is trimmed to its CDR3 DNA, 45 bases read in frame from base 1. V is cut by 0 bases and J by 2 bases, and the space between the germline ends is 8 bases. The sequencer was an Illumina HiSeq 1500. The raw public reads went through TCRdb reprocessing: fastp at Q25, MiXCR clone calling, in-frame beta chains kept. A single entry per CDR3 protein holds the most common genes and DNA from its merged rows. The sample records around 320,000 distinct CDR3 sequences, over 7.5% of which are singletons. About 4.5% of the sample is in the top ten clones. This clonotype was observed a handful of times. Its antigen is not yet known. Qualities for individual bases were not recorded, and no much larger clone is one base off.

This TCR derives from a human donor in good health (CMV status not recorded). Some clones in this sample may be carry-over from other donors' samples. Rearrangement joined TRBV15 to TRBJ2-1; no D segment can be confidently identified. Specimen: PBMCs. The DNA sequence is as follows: TGTGCCACCAGCAGAGAACAGTCGACCTACAATGAGCAGTTCTTC. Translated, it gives CATSREQSTYNEQFF.